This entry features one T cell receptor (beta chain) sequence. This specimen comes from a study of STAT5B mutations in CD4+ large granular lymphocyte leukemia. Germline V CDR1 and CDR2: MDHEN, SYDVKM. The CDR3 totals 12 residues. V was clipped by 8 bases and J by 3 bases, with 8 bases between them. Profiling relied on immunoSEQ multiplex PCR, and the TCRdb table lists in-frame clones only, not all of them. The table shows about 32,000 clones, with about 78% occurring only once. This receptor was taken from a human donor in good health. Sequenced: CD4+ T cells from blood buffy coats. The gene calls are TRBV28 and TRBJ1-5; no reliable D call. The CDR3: CASSTSNQPQHF. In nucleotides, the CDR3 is TGTGCCAGCTCAACTTCCAATCAGCCCCAGCATTTT.